These 7 T cell receptor beta chains were sequenced from one sample in a study of blood T cell repertoires in COVID-19. Generated by immunoSEQ multiplex PCR, the TCRdb table keeps only in-frame clones and is missing some. The table lists some 130,000 clones, 90% of them singletons. The sample was peripheral blood. These receptors were obtained from a man aged 55 to 69 with COVID-19, enrolled during active disease.

This chain joins TRBV7-9 and TRBJ2-3; the D gene is possibly TRBD1 (5 bases). V gave up 1 base and J gave up 3 bases, with 11 bases separating them. The CDR3 extends over 15 amino acids. Germline values: CDR1 SEHNR, CDR2 FQNEAQ (reference sequence). CDR3 loop: CASSLDTGITDTQYF. CDR3 in DNA: TGTGCCAGCAGCTTAGATACAGGAATAACAGATACGCAGTATTTT. Full variable domain (rest looked up from reference TRBV7-9 and TRBJ2-3): DTGVSQNPRHKITKRGQNVTFRCDPISEHNRLYWYRQTLGQGPEFLTYFQNEAQLEKSRLLSDRFSAERPKGSFSTLEIQRTEQGDSAMYLCASSLDTGITDTQYFGPGTRLTVL.

The CDR3 region is CAISEGRGTYEQYF. CDR3 in DNA: TGTGCCATCAGTGAGGGAAGAGGAACCTACGAGCAGTACTTC. The rearrangement links TRBV10-3 to TRBJ2-7; no reliable D call. Trimming cost V 2 bases and J 2 bases, with 10 bases left between them. Germline assignment: CDR1 ENHRY and CDR2 SYGVKD. This CDR3 has 14 residues.

This rearrangement joins TRBV27 to TRBJ2-3; 10 nucleotides agree with TRBD1. V gave up 5 bases and J gave up 5 bases; unmatched junction bases: 7. CDR3 length: 15 amino acids. Germline V gives CDR1 MNHEY, CDR2 SMNVEV (reference sequence). The CDR3 bases are TGTGCCAGCAGTCCATGGACAGGGGGGTTAGATACGCAGTATTTT. Protein sequence: CASSPWTGGLDTQYF.

V usage is TRBV7-2 and J usage is TRBJ1-5, with unresolved D. Trimming removed 5 bases from V and 6 bases from J, with 11 bases in between. The CDR3 is made up of 13 amino acids. Germline V CDR1 and CDR2: SGHTA, FQGNSA. The CDR3 DNA is TGTGCCAGCAGCCCCGCAGCGGGTCAGCCCCAGCATTTT. As protein: CASSPAAGQPQHF.

The chain employs TRBV11-2 and TRBJ2-7; 9 bases are shared with TRBD1. Germline V gene lookup returns CDR1 SGHAT and CDR2 FQNNGV. Germline trimming cut 0 bases from V and 4 bases from J; bases unmatched to any gene: 10. CDR3 length equals 17 residues. The CDR3 nucleotides read TGTGCCAGCAGCTTAGATCAGGGGACAGGGATTTATTACGAGCAGTACTTC. This encodes CASSLDQGTGIYYEQYF.

The chain is built from TRBV30 and TRBJ1-1; the match to TRBD1 covers 7 bases. V lost 4 bases and J lost 8; bases outside the gene matches: 13. CDR3 length equals 14 residues. CDR1 is GTSNPN and CDR2 is SVGIG in the germline V gene (reference sequence). The CDR3 here is CAWTGGPPYLEAFF. The CDR3 bases are TGTGCCTGGACAGGGGGTCCACCCTACCTGGAAGCTTTCTTT. The whole variable domain, remainder taken from reference TRBV30 and TRBJ1-1, is SQTIHQWPATLVQPVGSPLSLECTVEGTSNPNLYWYRQAAGRGLQLLFYSVGIGQISSEVPQNLSASRPQDRQFILSSKKLLLSDSGFYLCAWTGGPPYLEAFFGQGTRLTVV.

The chain recombines TRBV2 with TRBJ2-1; 8 bases line up with TRBD2. Looked up from germline, CDR1 is SNHLY and CDR2 is FYNNEI. This CDR3 region has 17 residues. The trim removed 4 bases at V and 3 bases at J, leaving 11 bases unmatched. CDR3 sequence reads: CASSVEQLAEDYNEQFF. The CDR3 region has the DNA TGTGCCAGCAGTGTCGAGCAACTAGCGGAGGACTACAATGAGCAGTTCTTC.